Reported below is one TCR beta chain. Its antigen remains unidentified. Using viral peptide pools, the ViraFEST assay grew out antigen-specific CD4+ T cells prior to sequencing. A 10-day culture period preceded the isolation of CD4+ T cells. Subjects were given two BNT162b2 or mRNA-1273 vaccine doses. Sequenced by immunoSEQ multiplex PCR; TCRdb stores in-frame clones only, minus some. The sample carries about 72,000 clones, approximately 81% recorded once. These data originate in a study of vaccination effects on CD4 cells after COVID-19. Study-wide results and caveats: Early post-infection timepoints were missing from the study, which also had few convalescent patients.

The material sequenced was CD4+ T cells from PBMCs cultured with HCoV-229E spike peptides, taken after COVID-19 vaccination. The sequence derives from a human donor who received a COVID-19 vaccine.

The CDR3 bases are TGTGCCAGCAACGGACAGGGCAGGGGCGCTTTCTTT. It codes for CASNGQGRGAFF. The chain uses TRBV6-5 and TRBJ1-1; TRBD1 matches at 8 bases. The CDR3 runs to 12 residues. Looked up from germline, CDR1 is MNHEY and CDR2 is SVGAGI. The J segment lost 11 bases and the V segment lost 7 bases, leaving 9 bases of the junction unmatched.